The 5 T cell receptor beta chains reported below all come from one sample, sequenced in a study of response to subunit inactivated influenza vaccine. One entry per CDR3 protein results from TCRdb running MiXCR on the RT-PCR reads. This table has 500,000 to 700,000 distinct CDR3 sequences, roughly 23% appearing once. These sequences were also reported in another study, on T cells expressing NK-cell markers. That investigation notes: In generating TCR beta cDNA, 5'RACE template switching with UMIs was used.

The sample here was CD4+ T cells sorted from PBMCs, taken roughly 12 days after vaccination. Receptor source: a middle-aged man who received an inactivated influenza vaccine.

This clonotype occurred many times. The chain joins TRBV7-2 to TRBJ1-1; 12 positions match TRBD1. The germline V gene encodes CDR1 SGHTA and CDR2 FQGNSA. The CDR3 runs to 14 residues. Germline trimming cut 0 bases from V and 12 bases from J; bases unmatched to any gene: 5. CDR3 nucleotides: TGTGCCAGCAGCTTAGCCCCGGGACAGGGGGCAACTTTCTTT. As protein: CASSLAPGQGATFF.

The chain is built from TRBV5-1 and TRBJ2-1; D uncertain. The CDR3 is 15 residues long. Germline V gene lookup returns CDR1 SGHRS and CDR2 YFSETQ. Trimming cost V 0 bases and J 4 bases, with 11 bases left between them. DNA of the CDR3: TGCGCCAGCAGCTTGGAACAGCCAAGATACAATGAGCAGTTCTTC. Protein product: CASSLEQPRYNEQFF. The full variable domain, with the rest looked up from reference TRBV5-1 and TRBJ2-1, is KAGVTQTPRYLIKTRGQQVTLSCSPISGHRSVSWYQQTPGQGLQFLFEYFSETQRNKGNFPGRFSGRQFSNSRSEMNVSTLELGDSALYLCASSLEQPRYNEQFFGPGTRLTVL.

This clonotype was detected ten times or more. The rearrangement links TRBV29-1 to TRBJ2-4; D ambiguous. Trimming cost V 7 bases and J 0 bases, with 10 bases left between them. Germline V gene sequence: CDR1 SQVTM, CDR2 ANQGSEA. The CDR3 has 13 amino acids. CDR3 bases: TGCAGCGCCTTTGACGGAGCCAAAAACATTCAGTACTTC. Amino acids: CSAFDGAKNIQYF.

This clonotype occurred a few times. The rearrangement joins TRBV12-5 to TRBJ1-5; D is ambiguous. Trimming removed 3 bases from V and 1 base from J, with 7 bases in between. Germline V gene sequence: CDR1 LGHNT, CDR2 FRNRAP. The CDR3 has 14 amino acids. The CDR3 nucleotides read TGTGCTAGTGGTTTTTTCGGCAGCAATCAGCCCCAGCATTTT. Amino acid sequence: CASGFFGSNQPQHF. The variable domain in full, with the rest retrieved from reference TRBV12-5 and TRBJ1-5, is DARVTQTPRHKVTEMGQEVTMRCQPILGHNTVFWYRQTMMQGLELLAYFRNRAPLDDSGMPKDRFSAEMPDATLATLKIQPSEPRDSAVYFCASGFFGSNQPQHFGDGTRLSIL.

The V and J genes are TRBV29-1 and TRBJ2-7, with 13 positions matching TRBD2. Unmatched junction bases numbered 6, after V lost 5 bases and J lost 5 bases. CDR3 length: 14 residues. The germline V gene has CDR1 SQVTM and CDR2 ANQGSEA. CDR3 sequence (DNA): TGCAGCGTTACTGGACTAGCGGGAGTCCACGAGCAGTACTTC. Its translation is CSVTGLAGVHEQYF.